A single TCR beta chain is shown here with its context. This specimen belongs to a study of T cell responses to AZD1222 COVID-19 vaccine. Generated by immunoSEQ multiplex PCR, the TCRdb table keeps only in-frame clones and is missing some. This sample has about 92,000 clones, with approximately 90% found just once. V was trimmed by 11 bases and J by 4 bases, leaving 20 bases between them. The CDR3 totals 15 residues. Germline values: CDR1 MNHEY, CDR2 SVGAGI. Here the sequenced sample was peripheral blood, taken on day 0 of AZD1222 vaccination. This rearrangement joins TRBV6-5 to TRBJ2-2; D may be TRBD2 (7 bases). This receptor was obtained from an adult in good health. As DNA, the CDR3 is TGTGCCGCTAGAACCGGGGGGCTGGGCACCGGGGAGCTGTTTTTT. This translates into CAARTGGLGTGELFF.